This T cell receptor (beta chain) was sequenced for a study of blood T cells in healthy people across ages. Trimming pared 3 bases from V and 8 bases from J, leaving 19 bases between. Looked up from germline, CDR1 is SNHLY and CDR2 is FYNNEI. The CDR3 sequence is 15 residues long. Through a sample-barcoded 5' primer and a J-beta primer mix, a second PCR was run for 7 to 11 cycles. TCRdb itself ran the 5' RACE reads through MiXCR, one entry per CDR3 protein. The data contain over a million distinct CDR3 sequences, under 30% of them seen just once; the ten biggest clones take up less than 0.75%. The sample was also linked to a second study, of T cells of mothers and their children.

This sequence joins TRBV2 and TRBJ1-2, with D perhaps TRBD1 (6 bases). Sequencing was carried out using blood. The TCR sequence derives from a girl under 10 years old in good health. In nucleotides, the CDR3 is TGTGCCAGCAGTGAGTCGGAACAGGGATTTCGAGGCTACACCTTC. This gives the protein CASSESEQGFRGYTF.